This T cell receptor (beta chain) appears in the sequencing data of a study of radiotherapy plus CTLA-4 blockade in lung cancer. Generated by immunoSEQ multiplex PCR, the TCRdb table keeps only in-frame clones and is missing some. The sample consists of roughly 45,000 clones, roughly 65% of them appearing once. The clonotype originates from a human donor with non-small cell lung cancer who had a partial response to radiotherapy plus ipilimumab. This sample comprised peripheral blood, obtained from a patient treated with radiotherapy plus ipilimumab.

The CDR3 is CASSQELAWGNQPQHF. As DNA, the CDR3 is TGCGCCAGCAGCCAAGAGTTAGCCTGGGGCAATCAGCCCCAGCATTTT. This chain connects TRBV4-3 to TRBJ1-5; no clear D. The CDR3 totals 16 residues. Germline V CDR1 and CDR2: LGHNA, YSLEER. Trimming stripped 0 bases from V and 2 bases from J, with 11 bases between.